Each of the 7 T cell receptor beta chains below was sequenced from the same sample in a study of T cell repertoires in cytomegalovirus infection. TCRdb reanalysed the reads using MiXCR and keeps one entry per CDR3 protein. The sample lists around 550,000 distinct CDR3 sequences; 26% were seen once. The sample was PBMCs. Receptor source: a human donor in good health (CMV status not recorded). Some clones in this sample may be carry-over from other donors' samples.

This chain links TRBV20-1 with TRBJ2-7; no reliable D call. The CDR3 consists of 15 residues. Trimming removed 7 bases at V and 3 bases at J, with 22 bases between. Germline CDR1 DFQATT, CDR2 SNEGSKA (reference sequence). The chain's CDR3 is CSVVPAGSNLYEQYF. DNA for the CDR3: TGCAGTGTTGTCCCGGCTGGGTCGAATCTCTACGAGCAGTACTTC.

This clonotype has a handful of counts. The rearrangement uses TRBV12-3 or TRBV12-4 and TRBJ1-2; 7 bases map to TRBD1. V lost 5 bases to trimming and J lost 4 bases; unmatched junction nucleotides: 7. The CDR3 loop spans 14 amino acids. The CDR3 coding sequence is TGTGCCAGCAGTACCCGGACAGGAACCTATGGCTACACCTTC. Its translation is CASSTRTGTYGYTF.

The V gene is TRBV12-3 or TRBV12-4, the J gene TRBJ2-7, with 10 positions matching TRBD2. The CDR3 totals 18 residues. V lost 2 bases and J lost 3; bases outside the gene matches: 13. The CDR3 loop reads CASSLRDNWTSGLYEQYV. CDR3 sequence (DNA): TGTGCCAGCAGTTTAAGGGATAACTGGACTAGCGGCCTCTACGAGCAGTACGTC.

This clonotype was detected many times. The V gene is TRBV11-3, the J gene TRBJ2-6; D remains unclear. Trimming removed 0 bases from V and 0 bases from J, with 6 bases in between. The CDR3 loop spans 16 amino acids. Per germline, CDR1 SGHNT and CDR2 YENEEA. The CDR3 region has the DNA TGTGCCAGCAGCTTAGATACGGGCTCTGGGGCCAACGTCCTGACTTTC. It specifies CASSLDTGSGANVLTF.

This clonotype has just a few counts. The chain employs TRBV5-1 and TRBJ1-2; 10 bases are a match to TRBD1. This CDR3 region has 17 residues. The V gene end was trimmed by 4 bases and the J gene end by 4 bases; junction bases not matched to a gene: 13. Germline CDR1 reads SGHRS; CDR2 reads YFSETQ. CDR3 sequence reads: CASSRGQGPRDIYGYTF. The CDR3 DNA sequence: TGCGCCAGCAGCAGGGGACAGGGGCCGCGAGATATCTATGGCTACACCTTC. Using reference TRBV5-1 and TRBJ1-2 for the parts outside the CDR3, the full variable domain is KAGVTQTPRYLIKTRGQQVTLSCSPISGHRSVSWYQQTPGQGLQFLFEYFSETQRNKGNFPGRFSGRQFSNSRSEMNVSTLELGDSALYLCASSRGQGPRDIYGYTFGSGTRLTVV.

The chain carries TRBV25-1 and TRBJ1-1; D is unclear. Per germline, CDR1 MGHDK and CDR2 SYGVNS. V lost 2 bases to trimming and J lost 8 bases, with 21 bases between them. The CDR3 spans 16 residues. The CDR3 DNA follows: TGTGCCAGCAGTGAACTTACAGACTCTCGTTTTTCGGAAGCTTTCTTT. As protein: CASSELTDSRFSEAFF.

This clonotype was seen a few times. The genes are TRBV29-1 and TRBJ2-5; 10 nucleotides match TRBD2. This CDR3 spans 14 amino acids. Germline values: CDR1 SQVTM, CDR2 ANQGSEA. V lost 4 bases, J lost 3 bases, and 5 bases stayed unmatched. The CDR3 loop reads CSVAFLAGEETQYF. In DNA, the CDR3 is TGCAGCGTTGCCTTCCTAGCGGGAGAAGAGACCCAGTACTTC.